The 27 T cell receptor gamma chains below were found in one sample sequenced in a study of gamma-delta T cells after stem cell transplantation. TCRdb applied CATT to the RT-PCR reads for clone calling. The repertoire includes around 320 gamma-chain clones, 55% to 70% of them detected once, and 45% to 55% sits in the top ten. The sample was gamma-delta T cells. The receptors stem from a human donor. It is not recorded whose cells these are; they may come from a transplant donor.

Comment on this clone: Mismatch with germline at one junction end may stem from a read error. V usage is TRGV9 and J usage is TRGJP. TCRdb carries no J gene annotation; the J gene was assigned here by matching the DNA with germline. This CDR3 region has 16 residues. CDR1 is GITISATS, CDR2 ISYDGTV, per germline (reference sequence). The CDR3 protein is CAVWERRKLGKKIKVF. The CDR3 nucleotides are TGTGCCGTGTGGGAAAGGCGGAAGTTGGGCAAAAAAATCAAGGTATTT.

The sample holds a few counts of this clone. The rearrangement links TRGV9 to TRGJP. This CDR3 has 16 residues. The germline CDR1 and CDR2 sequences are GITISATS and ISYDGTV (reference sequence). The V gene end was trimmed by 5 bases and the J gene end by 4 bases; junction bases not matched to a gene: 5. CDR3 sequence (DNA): TGTGCCTTGTGGGCGATCCAAGAGTTGGGCAAAAAAATCAAGGTATTT. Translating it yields CALWAIQELGKKIKVF.

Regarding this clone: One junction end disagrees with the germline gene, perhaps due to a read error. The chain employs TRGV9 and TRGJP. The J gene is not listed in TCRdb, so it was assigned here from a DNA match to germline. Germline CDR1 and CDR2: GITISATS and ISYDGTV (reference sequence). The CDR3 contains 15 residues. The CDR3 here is CALWEEELGKEIKVF. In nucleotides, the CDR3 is TGTGCCTTGTGGGAGGAAGAGTTGGGCAAAGAAATCAAGGTATTT.

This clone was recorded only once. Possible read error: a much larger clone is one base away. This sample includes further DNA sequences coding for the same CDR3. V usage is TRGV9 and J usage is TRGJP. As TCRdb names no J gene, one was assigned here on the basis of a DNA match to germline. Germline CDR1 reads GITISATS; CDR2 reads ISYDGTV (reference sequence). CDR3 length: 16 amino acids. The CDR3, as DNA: TGCGCCTTGTGGGAGGTGCAAGAGTTGGGCAAAAAAATCAAGGTATTT. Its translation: CALWEVQELGKKIKVF.

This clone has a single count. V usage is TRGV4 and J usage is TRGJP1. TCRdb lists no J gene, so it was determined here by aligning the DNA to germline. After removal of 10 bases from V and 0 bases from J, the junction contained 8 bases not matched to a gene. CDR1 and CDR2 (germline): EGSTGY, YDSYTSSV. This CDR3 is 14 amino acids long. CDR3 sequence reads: CATNYYTTGWFKIF. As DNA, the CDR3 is TGTGCCACAAACTACTATACCACTGGTTGGTTCAAGATATTT.

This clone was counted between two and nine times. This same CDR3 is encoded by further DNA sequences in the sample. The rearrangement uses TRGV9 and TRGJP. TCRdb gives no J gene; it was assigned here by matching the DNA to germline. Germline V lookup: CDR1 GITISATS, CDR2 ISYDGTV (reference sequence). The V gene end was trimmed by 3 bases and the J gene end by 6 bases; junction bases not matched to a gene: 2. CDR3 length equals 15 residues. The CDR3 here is CALWESELGKKIKVF. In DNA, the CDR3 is TGTGCCTTGTGGGAGTCAGAGTTGGGCAAAAAAATCAAGGTATTT.

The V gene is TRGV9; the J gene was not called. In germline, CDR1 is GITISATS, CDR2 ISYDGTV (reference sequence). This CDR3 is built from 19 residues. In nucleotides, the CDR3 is TGTGCCTTGTGGGAGGTGCACCCCAAACCAGGGTTGGGCAAAAAAATCAAGGTATTC. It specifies CALWEVHPKPGLGKKIKVF.

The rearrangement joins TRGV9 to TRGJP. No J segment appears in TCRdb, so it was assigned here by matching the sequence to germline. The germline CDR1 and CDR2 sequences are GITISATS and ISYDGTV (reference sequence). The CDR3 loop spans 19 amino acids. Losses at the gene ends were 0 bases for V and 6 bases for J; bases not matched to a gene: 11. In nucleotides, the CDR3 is TGTGCCTTGTGGGAGGTGAGGCGGCGTGGAGAGTTGGGCAAAAAAATCAAGGTATTT. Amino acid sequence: CALWEVRRRGELGKKIKVF.

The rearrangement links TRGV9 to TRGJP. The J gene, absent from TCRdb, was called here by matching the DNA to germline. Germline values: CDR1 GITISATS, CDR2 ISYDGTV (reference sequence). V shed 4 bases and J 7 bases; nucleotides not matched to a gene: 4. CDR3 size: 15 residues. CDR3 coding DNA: TGTGCCTTGTGGGAAATTGAGTTGGGCAAAAAAATCAAGGTATTT. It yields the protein CALWEIELGKKIKVF.

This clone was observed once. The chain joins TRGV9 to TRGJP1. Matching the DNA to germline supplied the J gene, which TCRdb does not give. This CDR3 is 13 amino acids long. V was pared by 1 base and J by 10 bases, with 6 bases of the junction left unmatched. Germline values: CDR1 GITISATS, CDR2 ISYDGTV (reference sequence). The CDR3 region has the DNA TGTGCCTTGTGGGAGGTCCTGCTTTGGTTCAAGATATTT. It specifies CALWEVLLWFKIF.

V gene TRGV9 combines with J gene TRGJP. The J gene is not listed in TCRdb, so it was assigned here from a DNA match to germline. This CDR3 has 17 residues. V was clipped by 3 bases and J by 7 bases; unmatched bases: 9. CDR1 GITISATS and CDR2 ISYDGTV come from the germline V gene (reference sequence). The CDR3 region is CALWEPLGELGKKIKVF. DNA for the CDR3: TGTGCCTTGTGGGAGCCTCTGGGGGAGTTGGGCAAAAAAATCAAGGTATTT.

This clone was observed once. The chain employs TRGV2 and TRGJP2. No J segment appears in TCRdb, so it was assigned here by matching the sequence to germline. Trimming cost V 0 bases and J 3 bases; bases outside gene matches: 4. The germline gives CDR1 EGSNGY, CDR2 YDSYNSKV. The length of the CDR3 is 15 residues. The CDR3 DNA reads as TGTGCCACCTGGGACGGGCTTGGTAGTGATTGGATCAAGACGTTT. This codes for CATWDGLGSDWIKTF.

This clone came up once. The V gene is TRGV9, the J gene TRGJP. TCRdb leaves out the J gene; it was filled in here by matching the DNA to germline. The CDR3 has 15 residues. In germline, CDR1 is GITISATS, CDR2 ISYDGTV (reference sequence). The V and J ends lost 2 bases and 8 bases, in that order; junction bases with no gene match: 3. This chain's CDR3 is CALWEEKLGKKIKVF. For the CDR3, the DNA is TGTGCCTTGTGGGAGGAAAAGTTGGGCAAAAAAATCAAGGTATTT.

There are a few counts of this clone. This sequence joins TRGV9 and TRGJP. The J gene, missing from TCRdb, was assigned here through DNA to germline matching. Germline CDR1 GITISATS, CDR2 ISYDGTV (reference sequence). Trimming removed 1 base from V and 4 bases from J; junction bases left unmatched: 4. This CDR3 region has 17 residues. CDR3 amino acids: CALWEVPQELGKKIKVF. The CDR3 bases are TGTGCCTTGTGGGAGGTCCCCCAAGAGTTGGGCAAAAAAATCAAGGTATTT.

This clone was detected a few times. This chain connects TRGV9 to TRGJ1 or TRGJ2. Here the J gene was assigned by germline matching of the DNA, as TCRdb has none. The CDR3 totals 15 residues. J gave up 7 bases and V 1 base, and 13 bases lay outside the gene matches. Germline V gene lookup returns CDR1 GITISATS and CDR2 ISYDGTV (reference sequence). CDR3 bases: TGTGCCTTGTGGGAGGTCCCGTCGGATGGGTATAAGAAACTCTTT. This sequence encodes CALWEVPSDGYKKLF.

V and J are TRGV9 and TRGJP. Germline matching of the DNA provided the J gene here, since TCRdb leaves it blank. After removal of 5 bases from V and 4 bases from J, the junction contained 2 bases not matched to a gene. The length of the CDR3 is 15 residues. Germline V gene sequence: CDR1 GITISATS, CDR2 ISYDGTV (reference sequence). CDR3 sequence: CALWAQELGKKIKVF. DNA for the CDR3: TGTGCCTTGTGGGCACAAGAGTTGGGCAAAAAAATCAAGGTATTT.

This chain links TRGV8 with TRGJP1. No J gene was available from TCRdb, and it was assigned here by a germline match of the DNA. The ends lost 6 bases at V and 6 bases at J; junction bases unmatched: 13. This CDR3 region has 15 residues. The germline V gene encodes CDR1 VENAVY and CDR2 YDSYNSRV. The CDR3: CATWWSSTSGWFKIF. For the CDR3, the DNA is TGTGCCACCTGGTGGTCTTCAACTTCTGGTTGGTTCAAGATATTT.

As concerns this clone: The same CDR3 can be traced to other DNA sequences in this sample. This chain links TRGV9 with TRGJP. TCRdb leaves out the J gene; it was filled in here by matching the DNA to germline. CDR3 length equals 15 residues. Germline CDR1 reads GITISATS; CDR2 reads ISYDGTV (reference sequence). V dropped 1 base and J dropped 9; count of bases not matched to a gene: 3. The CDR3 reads CALWEVGLGKKIKVF. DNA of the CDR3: TGTGCCTTGTGGGAGGTCGGGTTGGGCAAAAAAATCAAGGTATTT.

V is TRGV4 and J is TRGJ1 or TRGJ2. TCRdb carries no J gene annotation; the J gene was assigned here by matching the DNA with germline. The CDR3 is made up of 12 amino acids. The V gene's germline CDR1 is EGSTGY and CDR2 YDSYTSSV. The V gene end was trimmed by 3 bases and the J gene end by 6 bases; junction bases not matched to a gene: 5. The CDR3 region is CATWDFFYKKLF. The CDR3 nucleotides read TGTGCCACCTGGGATTTCTTTTATAAGAAACTCTTT.

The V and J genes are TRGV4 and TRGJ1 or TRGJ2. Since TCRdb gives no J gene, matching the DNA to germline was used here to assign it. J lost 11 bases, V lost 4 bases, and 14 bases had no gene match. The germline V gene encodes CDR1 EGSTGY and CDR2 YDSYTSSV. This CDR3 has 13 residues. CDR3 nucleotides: TGTGCCACCTGGGACGACGCGGGGTGGGAGAAACTCTTT. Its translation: CATWDDAGWEKLF.

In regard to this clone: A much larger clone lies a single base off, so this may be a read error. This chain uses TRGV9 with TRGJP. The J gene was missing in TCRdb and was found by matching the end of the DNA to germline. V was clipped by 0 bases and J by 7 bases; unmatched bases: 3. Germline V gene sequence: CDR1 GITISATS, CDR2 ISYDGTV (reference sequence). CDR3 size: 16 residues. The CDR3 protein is CALWEVHELGKKIKVF. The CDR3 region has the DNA TGTGCCTTGTGGGAGGTGCACGAGTTGGGCAAAAAAATCAAGGTATTT.

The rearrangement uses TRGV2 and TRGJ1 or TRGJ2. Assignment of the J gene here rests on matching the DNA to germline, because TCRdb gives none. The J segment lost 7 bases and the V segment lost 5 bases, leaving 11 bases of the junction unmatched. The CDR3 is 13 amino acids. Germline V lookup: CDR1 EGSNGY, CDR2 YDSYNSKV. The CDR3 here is CATWGPFLYKKLF. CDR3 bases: TGTGCCACCTGGGGGCCCTTTTTATATAAGAAACTCTTT.

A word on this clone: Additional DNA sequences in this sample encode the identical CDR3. DNA of the CDR3: TGTGCCTTGTGGGAGGTGAGAGAGTTGGGCAAAAAAATCAAGGTATTT. Its translation is CALWEVRELGKKIKVF. The rearrangement links TRGV9 to TRGJP. The J gene, missing from TCRdb, was assigned here through DNA to germline matching. V was clipped by 0 bases and J by 6 bases; unmatched bases: 2. CDR1 is GITISATS, CDR2 ISYDGTV, per germline (reference sequence). The CDR3 sequence is 16 residues long.

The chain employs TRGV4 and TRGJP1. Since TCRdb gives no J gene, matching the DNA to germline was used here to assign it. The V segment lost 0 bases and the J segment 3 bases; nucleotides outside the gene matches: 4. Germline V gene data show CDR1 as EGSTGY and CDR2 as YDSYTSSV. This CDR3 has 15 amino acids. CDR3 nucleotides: TGTGCCACCTGGGATGGGCAGTCCACTGGTTGGTTCAAGATATTT. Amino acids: CATWDGQSTGWFKIF.

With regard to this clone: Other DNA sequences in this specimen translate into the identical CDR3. The CDR3 region has the DNA TGTGCCTTGTGGGAGGTCGTAGAGTTGGGCAAAAAAATCAAGGTATTT. Protein sequence: CALWEVVELGKKIKVF. The chain carries TRGV9 and TRGJP. The J gene was not available in TCRdb and was assigned here by matching the DNA to germline segments. The CDR3 length is 16 residues. The ends lost 1 base at V and 6 bases at J; junction bases unmatched: 3. Germline-derived CDR1 and CDR2 are GITISATS and ISYDGTV (reference sequence).

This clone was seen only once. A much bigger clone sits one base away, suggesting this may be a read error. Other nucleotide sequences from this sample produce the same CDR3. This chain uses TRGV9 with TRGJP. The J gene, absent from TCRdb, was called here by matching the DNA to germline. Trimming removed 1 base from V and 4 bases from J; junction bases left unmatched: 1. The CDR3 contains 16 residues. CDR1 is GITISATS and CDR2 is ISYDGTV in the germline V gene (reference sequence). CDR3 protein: CALWEVQELGKKIKVF. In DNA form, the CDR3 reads TGTGCCTTGTGGGAGGTCCAAGAGTTGGGCAAAAAAATCAAGGTATTT.

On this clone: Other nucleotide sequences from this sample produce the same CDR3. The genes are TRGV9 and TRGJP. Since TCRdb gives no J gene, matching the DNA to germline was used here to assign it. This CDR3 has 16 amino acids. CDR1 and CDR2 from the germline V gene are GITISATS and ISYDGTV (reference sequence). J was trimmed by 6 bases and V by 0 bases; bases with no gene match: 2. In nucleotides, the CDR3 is TGTGCCTTGTGGGAGGTGGGAGAGTTGGGCAAAAAAATCAAGGTATTT. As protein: CALWEVGELGKKIKVF.